One sample yielded the 5 T cell receptor beta chains listed below, sequenced in a study of T cells in Graves' hyperthyroidism and ophthalmopathy (dated by TCRdb to about 2019). The library came from multiplex PCR. TCRdb records Illumina HiSeq 2000 as the sequencer. The TCR beta CDR3 regions were amplified from RNA transcripts. For the first round of RT-PCR on the TCR CDR3, the HTBI primer set was used together with the Qiagen OneStep RT-PCR kit. TCRdb cleaned the public reads at Q25 with fastp, built clones with MiXCR and kept in-frame beta chains. One record per CDR3 amino acid sequence lists the most common genes and DNA. The sample profile shows a few hundred thousand distinct CDR3 sequences; 14% to 15% of them were found once. The ten largest clones take up roughly 33% of the sample. The sequenced sample consisted of blood. All receptors derive from a woman aged 25 to 39 with Graves' hyperthyroidism.

This clonotype was recorded at least ten times. The gene calls are TRBV5-1 and TRBJ2-1, with D hard to call. Germline CDR1 and CDR2: SGHRS and YFSETQ. There are 16 residues in the CDR3. The V gene lost 1 base and the J gene lost 3 bases, with 14 bases spanning the gap. The CDR3 loop is CASSLWLGQNYNEQFF. As DNA, the CDR3 is TGCGCCAGCAGCTTGTGGCTCGGGCAGAACTACAATGAGCAGTTCTTC.

This clonotype was detected only a few times. The chain's CDR3 is CASNLGGSEADTQYF. As DNA, the CDR3 is TGTGCCAGTAATTTAGGGGGCTCGGAGGCAGATACGCAGTATTTT. The gene calls are TRBV19 and TRBJ2-3, with 7 bases that match TRBD1. The germline CDR1 and CDR2 sequences are LNHDA and SQIVND (reference sequence). V was clipped by 7 bases and J by 4 bases; unmatched bases: 11. This CDR3 has 15 amino acids.

This clonotype has ten or more counts. The rearrangement uses TRBV4-2 and TRBJ1-5; TRBD1 aligns across 9 bases. The V segment lost 1 base and the J segment 1 base; nucleotides outside the gene matches: 8. This CDR3 spans 18 amino acids. The germline V gene encodes CDR1 LGHNA and CDR2 YNFKEQ. In DNA form, the CDR3 reads TGTGCCAGCAGCCAAGGGACAGGGGTTTTAGGAAGCAATCAGCCCCAGCATTTT. Amino acids: CASSQGTGVLGSNQPQHF.

This clonotype was seen repeatedly, ten times or more. The chain joins TRBV3-1 to TRBJ2-2; tentative D call: TRBD2 (5 bases). This CDR3 region has 13 residues. Trimming removed 1 base from V and 7 bases from J, with 7 bases in between. From germline, CDR1 is LGHDT and CDR2 YNNKEL (reference sequence). In nucleotides, the CDR3 is TGTGCCAGCAGCCAAGGAGGAGGCGGGGAGCTGTTTTTT. It translates to CASSQGGGGELFF.

This clonotype was picked up a small number of times. The chain recombines TRBV24-1 with TRBJ2-7, with TRBD1 identical over 8 bases. CDR1 and CDR2 (germline): KGHDR, SFDVKD. The CDR3 runs 14 residues. J was trimmed by 9 bases and V by 0 bases; bases with no gene match: 6. The CDR3 protein is CATSDLRTGKGQYF. CDR3 DNA sequence: TGTGCCACCAGTGATTTGAGGACAGGGAAAGGGCAGTACTTC.